The T cell receptor beta chain under discussion was sequenced for a study of human T cells and chemical hapten exposure. Whole-study context: The study lasted around 24 weeks, and patients were dosed weekly with diphenylcyclopropenone on the scalp throughout. Alopecia areata, totalis or universalis affected patients, mainly female. Per-sample TCR yields varied mainly from small pooled library volume differences. Findings and caveats of the study: Donors in the study had alopecia, meaning their immune response may differ from healthy people's.

V was trimmed by 1 base and J by 7 bases, leaving 11 bases between them. The CDR3 length is 14 residues. From germline, CDR1 is LGHNA and CDR2 YNFKEQ. This clonotype was counted a few times. The antigen is unknown. TCRdb processed the RACE reads anew with MiXCR; each CDR3 protein has one entry. The profile shows fewer than 100,000 distinct CDR3 sequences, 7.5% to 10% of them singletons. Time point reported: patch test 2, 6 weeks after DPC sensitization. Treatment noted: therapeutic diphenylcyclopropenone sensitization with weekly scalp DPC. The V and J genes are TRBV4-2 and TRBJ2-1; D perhaps matches TRBD1 (5 bases). This receptor was identified in a woman aged 40 to 50 with alopecia areata. Some clones in this sample may be carry-over from other donors' samples. Sequenced material: whole blood, taken in connection with sensitization to the hapten diphenylcyclopropenone (DPC). The CDR3 protein is CASSQVAGLNEQFF. As DNA, the CDR3 is TGTGCCAGCAGCCAAGTCGCAGGGCTAAATGAGCAGTTCTTC.